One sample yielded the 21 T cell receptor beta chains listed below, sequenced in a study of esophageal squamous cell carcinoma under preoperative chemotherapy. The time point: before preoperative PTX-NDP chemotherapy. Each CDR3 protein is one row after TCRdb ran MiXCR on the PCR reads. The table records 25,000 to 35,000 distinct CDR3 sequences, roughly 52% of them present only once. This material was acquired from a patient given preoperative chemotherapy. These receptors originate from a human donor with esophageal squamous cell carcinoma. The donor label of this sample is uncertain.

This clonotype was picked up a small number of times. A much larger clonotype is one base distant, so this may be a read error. CDR3 sequence: CASGSTSGQLSSYTEQFF. The DNA for the CDR3 is TGTGCCAGCGGTTCGACTAGCGGCCAATTAAGCTCCTACACTGAGCAGTTCTTC. The chain joins TRBV6-4 to TRBJ2-1; 9 nucleotides line up with TRBD2. The CDR3 sequence is 18 residues long. Germline values: CDR1 MRHNA, CDR2 SNTAGT.

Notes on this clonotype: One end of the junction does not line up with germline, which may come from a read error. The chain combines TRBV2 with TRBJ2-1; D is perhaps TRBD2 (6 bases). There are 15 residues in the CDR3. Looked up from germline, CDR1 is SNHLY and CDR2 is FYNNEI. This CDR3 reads CASSPRGLSYSEQFF. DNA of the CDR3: TGTGCCAGCAGCCCCCGGGGACTTAGTTACAGTGAGCAGTTCTTC.

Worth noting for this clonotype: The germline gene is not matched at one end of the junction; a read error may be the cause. In DNA, the CDR3 is TGTGCCAGCAGCAAGGCGATAGCGGGCGGGAGGCCAGATACCCAGTATTTC. This translates into CASSKAIAGGRPDTQYF. This chain joins TRBV7-2 and TRBJ2-5, with 8 bases matching TRBD2. This CDR3 comprises 17 residues. The germline CDR1 and CDR2 sequences are SGHTA and FQGNSA.

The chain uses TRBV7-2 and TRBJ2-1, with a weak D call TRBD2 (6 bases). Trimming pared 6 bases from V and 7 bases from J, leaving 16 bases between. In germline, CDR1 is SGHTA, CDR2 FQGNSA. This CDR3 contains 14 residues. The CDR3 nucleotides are TGTGCCAGCAGTCAGGTAGCGGCGAAAAATGAGCAGTTCTTC. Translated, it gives CASSQVAAKNEQFF.

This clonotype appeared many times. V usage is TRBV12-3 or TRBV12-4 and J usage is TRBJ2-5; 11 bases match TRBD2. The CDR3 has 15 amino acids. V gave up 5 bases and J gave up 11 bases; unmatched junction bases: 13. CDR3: CASSPGLAVRNEQYF. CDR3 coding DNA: TGTGCCAGCAGTCCGGGACTAGCGGTCCGCAATGAGCAGTACTTC.

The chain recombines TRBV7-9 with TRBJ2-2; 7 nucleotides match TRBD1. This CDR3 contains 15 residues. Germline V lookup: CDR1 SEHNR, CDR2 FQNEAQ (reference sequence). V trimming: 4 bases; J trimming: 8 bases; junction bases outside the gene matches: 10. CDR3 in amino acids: CASSSQTGSLGELFF. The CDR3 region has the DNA TGTGCCAGCAGCTCCCAGACAGGGTCCCTGGGGGAGCTGTTTTTT.

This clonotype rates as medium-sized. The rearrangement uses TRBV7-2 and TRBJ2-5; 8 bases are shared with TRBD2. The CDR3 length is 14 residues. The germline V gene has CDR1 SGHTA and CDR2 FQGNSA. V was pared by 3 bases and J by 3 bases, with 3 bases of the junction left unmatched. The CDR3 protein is CASSFFSGEETQYF. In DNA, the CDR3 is TGTGCCAGCAGCTTCTTTAGCGGGGAAGAGACCCAGTACTTC.

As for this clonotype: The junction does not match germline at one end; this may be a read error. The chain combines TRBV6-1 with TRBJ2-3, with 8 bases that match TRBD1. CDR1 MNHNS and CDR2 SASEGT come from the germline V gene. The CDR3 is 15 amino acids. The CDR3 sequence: CARGRTDRVTDTQYF. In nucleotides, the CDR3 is TGTGCCAGGGGGCGAACGGACAGGGTTACAGATACGCAGTATTTC.

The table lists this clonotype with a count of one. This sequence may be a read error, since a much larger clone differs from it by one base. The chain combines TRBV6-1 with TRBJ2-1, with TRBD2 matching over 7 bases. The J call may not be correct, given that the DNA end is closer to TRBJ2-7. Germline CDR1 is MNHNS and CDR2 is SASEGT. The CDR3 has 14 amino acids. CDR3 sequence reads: CASRGRAGYNEQYF. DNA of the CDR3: TGTGCCAGCAGGGGGAGGGCGGGGTACAATGAGCAGTACTTC.

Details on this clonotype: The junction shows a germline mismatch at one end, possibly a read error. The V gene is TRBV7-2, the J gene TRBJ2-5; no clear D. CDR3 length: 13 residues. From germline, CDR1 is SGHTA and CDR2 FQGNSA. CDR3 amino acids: CASSVSVGETRYF. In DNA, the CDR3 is TGTGCCAGCAGCGTGTCCGTAGGAGAGACCCGATATTTC.

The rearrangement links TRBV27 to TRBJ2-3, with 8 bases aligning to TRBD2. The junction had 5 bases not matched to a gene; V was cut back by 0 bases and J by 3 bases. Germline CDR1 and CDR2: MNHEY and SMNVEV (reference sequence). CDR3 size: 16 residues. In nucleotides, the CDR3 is TGTGCCAGCAGTTTATCCCTGGGCGGGAGGACAGATACGCAGTATTTT. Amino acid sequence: CASSLSLGGRTDTQYF.

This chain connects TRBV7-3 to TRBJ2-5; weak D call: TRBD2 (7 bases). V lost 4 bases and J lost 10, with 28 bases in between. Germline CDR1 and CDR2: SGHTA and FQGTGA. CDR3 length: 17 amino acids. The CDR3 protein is CASSSVPGGRIQNIQYF. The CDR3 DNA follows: TGTGCCAGCAGCTCGGTACCGGGGGGCCGGATCCAAAACATCCAGTACTTC.

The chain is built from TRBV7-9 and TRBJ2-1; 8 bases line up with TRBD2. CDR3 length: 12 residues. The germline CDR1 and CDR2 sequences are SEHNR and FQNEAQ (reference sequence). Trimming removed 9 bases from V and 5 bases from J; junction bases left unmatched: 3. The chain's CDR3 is CARSGGNNEQFF. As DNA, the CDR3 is TGTGCCAGGAGCGGGGGAAACAATGAGCAGTTCTTC.

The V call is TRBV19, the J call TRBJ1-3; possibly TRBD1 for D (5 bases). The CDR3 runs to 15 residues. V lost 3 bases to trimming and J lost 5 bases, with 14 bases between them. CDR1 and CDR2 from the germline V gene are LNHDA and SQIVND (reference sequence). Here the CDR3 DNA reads TGTGCCAGTAGTATTACCGGGACCCGCCGAAACACCATATATTTT. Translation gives CASSITGTRRNTIYF.

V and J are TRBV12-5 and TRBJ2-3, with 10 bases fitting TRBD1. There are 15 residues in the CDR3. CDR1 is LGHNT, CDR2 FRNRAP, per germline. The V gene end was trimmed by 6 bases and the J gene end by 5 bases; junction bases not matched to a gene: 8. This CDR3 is CASGTGQGRGDTQYF. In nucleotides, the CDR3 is TGTGCTAGTGGAACGGGACAGGGGAGGGGAGATACGCAGTATTTT.

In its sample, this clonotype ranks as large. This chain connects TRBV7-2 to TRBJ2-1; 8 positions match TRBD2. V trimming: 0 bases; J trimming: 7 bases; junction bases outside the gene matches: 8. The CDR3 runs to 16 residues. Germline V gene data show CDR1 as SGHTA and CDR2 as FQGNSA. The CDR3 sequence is CASSLAVSSGWNEQFF. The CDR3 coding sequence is TGTGCCAGCAGCTTAGCGGTATCTAGCGGGTGGAATGAGCAGTTCTTC.

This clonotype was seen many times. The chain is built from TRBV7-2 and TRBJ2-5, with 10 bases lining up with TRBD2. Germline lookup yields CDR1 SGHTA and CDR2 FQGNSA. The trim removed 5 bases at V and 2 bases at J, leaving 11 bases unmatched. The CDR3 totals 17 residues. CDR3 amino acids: CASSPILAGAWQETQYF. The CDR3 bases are TGTGCCAGCAGCCCAATTCTAGCGGGAGCATGGCAAGAGACCCAGTACTTC.

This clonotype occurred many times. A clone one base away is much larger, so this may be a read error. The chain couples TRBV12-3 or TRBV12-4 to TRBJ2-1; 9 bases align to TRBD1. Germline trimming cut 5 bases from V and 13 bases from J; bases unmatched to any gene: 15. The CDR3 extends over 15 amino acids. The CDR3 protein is CASSDDRGADETQFF. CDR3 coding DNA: TGTGCCAGCAGTGATGACAGGGGGGCGGATGAGACCCAGTTCTTC.

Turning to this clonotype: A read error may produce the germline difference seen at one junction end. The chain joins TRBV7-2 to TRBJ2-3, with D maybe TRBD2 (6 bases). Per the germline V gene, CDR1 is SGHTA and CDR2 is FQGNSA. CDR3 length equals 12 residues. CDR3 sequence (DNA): TGTGCGGGGAGGAGCGGCACAGATACGCAGTATTTC. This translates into CAGRSGTDTQYF.

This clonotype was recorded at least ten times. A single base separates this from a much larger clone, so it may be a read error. For the CDR3, the DNA is TGTGCCAGCAGCATACTAGCGGGAAGCTACAATGAGCAGTACTTC. Its protein product is CASSILAGSYNEQYF. V is TRBV6-1 and J is TRBJ2-5, with TRBD2 matching 10 bases. Per the germline V gene, CDR1 is MNHNS and CDR2 is SASEGT. This CDR3 has 15 residues. V lost 6 bases and J lost 11; bases outside the gene matches: 15.

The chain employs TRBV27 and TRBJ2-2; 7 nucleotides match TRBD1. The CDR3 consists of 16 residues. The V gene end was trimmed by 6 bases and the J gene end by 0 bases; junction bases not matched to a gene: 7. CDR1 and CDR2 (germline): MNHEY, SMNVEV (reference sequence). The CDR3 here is CASSKADRPNTGELFF. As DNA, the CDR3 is TGTGCCAGCAGCAAAGCGGACAGGCCGAACACCGGGGAGCTGTTTTTT.